This T cell receptor beta chain was retrieved from a study of T cell responses to AZD1222 COVID-19 vaccine listed by TCRdb under 2021. With regard to the full study: AZD1222 recipients given second doses at about 4 weeks or at about 12 weeks were pooled, since spike-specific TCR depth and breadth were not found to differ between the two schedules. TCR sequencing was performed for fewer than 250 trial participants, of whom approximately 200 were given two doses of AZD1222 and around 25 were given two doses of MenACWY control vaccine. Trial participants were enrolled into age subgroups of 18-55, 56-69 and 70-plus years, which contained roughly 150, 30 and 60 TCR-sequenced participants, respectively.

The CDR3 measures 17 amino acids from cysteine to phenylalanine. The only DNA kept is the CDR3, 51 bases in frame from the first base. Deletion took 0 bases off V and 2 bases off J, with a span of 17 bases between the germline ends. The germline V gene yields SGHTA for CDR1 and FQGNSA for CDR2. Explained via the paper, the time point label denotes: baseline before first vaccination. Vaccinee samples were obtained from the UK trials COV001 and COV002, which included a single-blind randomized controlled phase 2/3 trial of AZD1222 (ChAdOx1 nCoV-19) in healthy adults. For TCRbeta chain sequencing, PBMC samples were collected from trial participants at day 0 and at day 28 after the second dose. Notes on this clone: This clone's antigen is unknown. No clone much larger than this one lies a single base away; base qualities are absent.

On the study overall, not on this receptor specifically: Only six or seven AZD1222 recipients were SARS-CoV-2 seropositive at baseline, limiting conclusions about previously exposed vaccinees. CD4 TCRs associated with the vaccine covered the entire spike protein, and the dominant responses were in regions 160-218 and 743-854. Epitopes outside the regions mutated in the B.1.351 and B.1.1.7 variants were reportedly recognized by nearly half of the unique spike-specific TCRs. Participants were mostly white British, with more females than males. The authors suggested clonal diversity may have been underestimated. Because no samples from the day 14 peak response were available, repertoires could be characterized only after the peak T cell response. The 56-69-year group was small, and its depth increase did not reach significance, likely because of low power. After two AZD1222 doses, spike-specific TCR breadth and depth were significantly higher than at day 0 and than in MenACWY recipients.

The CDR3 regions of human TCRbeta chains were analyzed by immunosequencing. In the paper's pipeline: TCRs in the repertoires were matched against a reference library of SARS-CoV-2-specific TCRs that had been generated with the MIRA antigen-specificity platform. Breadth meant the fraction of unique TCRs that were SARS-CoV-2-associated, whereas depth meant the fraction of total T cells that were SARS-CoV-2-associated. Each spike-specific TCR was assigned to its reactive spike region and to a CD4 or CD8 class using the MIRA data. Log10-transformed breadth and depth values were compared by one-way ANOVA with Sidak's multiple comparisons tests. In TCRdb, the immuneACCESS table is reduced to in-frame sequences with V and J assigned. These tables do not hold every clone; where another copy was compared, an unresolved V gene accounts for under half, and the others remain unexplained. That table furnishes V, J and clone size, whereas the DNA furnished D and trimming. The table for this sample lists approximately 120,000 clones; just over 90% of them were counted only once. The ten top clones hold approximately 4.5% of the sample.

The sequence derives from an adult in good health. The sequencing used peripheral blood, collected on day 0 of AZD1222 vaccination. This receptor chain uses TRBV7-2 and TRBJ2-7; tentative D gene TRBD1, with 5 bases matching. The nucleotides are TGTGCCAGCAGCTTAGCAGAGGACACCGCCGAGGCCTACGAGCAGTACTTC. Its protein reads: CASSLAEDTAEAYEQYF.